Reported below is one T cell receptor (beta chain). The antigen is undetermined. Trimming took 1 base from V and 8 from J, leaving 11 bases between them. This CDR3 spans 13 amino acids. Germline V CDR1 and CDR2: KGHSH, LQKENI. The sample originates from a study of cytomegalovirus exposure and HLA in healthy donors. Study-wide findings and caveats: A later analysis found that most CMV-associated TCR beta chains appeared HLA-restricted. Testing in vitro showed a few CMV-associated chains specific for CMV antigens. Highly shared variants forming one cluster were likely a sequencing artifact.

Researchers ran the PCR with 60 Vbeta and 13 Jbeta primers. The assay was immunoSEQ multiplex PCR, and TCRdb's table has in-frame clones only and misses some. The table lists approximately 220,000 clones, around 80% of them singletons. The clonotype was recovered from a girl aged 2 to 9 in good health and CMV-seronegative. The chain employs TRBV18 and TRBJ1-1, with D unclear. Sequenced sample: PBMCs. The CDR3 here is CASSPQRRTEAFF. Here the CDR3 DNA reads TGTGCCAGCTCACCACAAAGGAGGACGGAAGCTTTCTTT.